The 5 T cell receptor beta chains listed next were all sequenced from one sample in a study of OX40 agonist ivuxolimab in advanced cancers. The assay was immunoSEQ multiplex PCR, and TCRdb's table has in-frame clones only and misses some. Among tens of thousands of clones listed, over 65% were seen once. Specimen: CD4+ or CD8+ T cells sorted from blood, collected in a trial of the OX40 agonist ivuxolimab. These receptors were obtained from an adult with an advanced solid tumor such as melanoma, head and neck, liver or kidney cancer.

The CDR3 DNA reads TGTGCCACAACCGGACAGCCCTCCTACGAGCAGTACTTC. This codes for CATTGQPSYEQYF. The chain couples TRBV6-5 to TRBJ2-7; D is possibly TRBD1 (6 bases). V lost 10 bases, J lost 0 bases, and 13 bases lay in between. Germline V gives CDR1 MNHEY, CDR2 SVGAGI. This CDR3 has 13 residues.

The rearrangement joins TRBV10-3 to TRBJ2-1; D might be TRBD2 (5 bases). The CDR3 covers 11 residues. Germline V gene lookup returns CDR1 ENHRY and CDR2 SYGVKD. V was trimmed by 8 bases and J by 6 bases, leaving 8 bases between them. The CDR3 reads CAIGLANEQFF. The CDR3 bases are TGTGCCATCGGGCTAGCCAATGAGCAGTTCTTC.

This clone showed up just once. This sequence joins TRBV28 and TRBJ1-6; 7 nucleotides align to TRBD1. The CDR3 spans 14 residues. V gave up 5 bases and J gave up 6 bases; unmatched junction bases: 4. Per germline, CDR1 MDHEN and CDR2 SYDVKM. The DNA for the CDR3 is TGTGCCAGCAGTCCGACAGGGCCTAATTCACCCCTCCACTTT. Residues: CASSPTGPNSPLHF.

The chain joins TRBV19 to TRBJ1-1; 8 positions agree with TRBD1. Germline V CDR1 and CDR2: LNHDA, SQIVND (reference sequence). V dropped 5 bases and J dropped 1; count of bases not matched to a gene: 3. The CDR3 is made up of 14 amino acids. In nucleotides, the CDR3 is TGTGCCAGTAGTCACAGGGGGAGGAACACTGAAGCTTTCTTT. As protein: CASSHRGRNTEAFF.

This clone was detected a few times. The gene calls are TRBV7-9 and TRBJ1-2; 7 nucleotides align to TRBD1. Unmatched junction bases numbered 5, after V lost 4 bases and J lost 0 bases. CDR1 and CDR2 (germline): SEHNR, FQNEAQ (reference sequence). This CDR3 has 15 amino acids. The CDR3 protein is CASSSRDSPNYGYTF. Written as DNA, the CDR3 is TGTGCCAGCAGCTCAAGGGACAGTCCTAACTATGGCTACACCTTC.